What follows are 32 T cell receptor beta chains derived from one specimen sequenced in a study of control samples from healthy donors and cancer patients. The repertoire was sequenced with immunoSEQ multiplex PCR; TCRdb's copy has only in-frame clones and lacks some. The sample lists tens of thousands of clones, approximately 78% occurring once. Source material: PBMCs. These receptors all stem from a man in his sixties with colorectal cancer.

The chain recombines TRBV19 with TRBJ2-6; weak D call: TRBD1 (5 bases). Germline V gene data show CDR1 as LNHDA and CDR2 as SQIVND (reference sequence). This CDR3 has 14 residues. Trimming stripped 9 bases from V and 2 bases from J, with 11 bases between. The CDR3 DNA sequence: TGTGCCAGCAAAAAAGGGGCTGGGGCCAACGTCCTGACTTTC. Amino acid sequence: CASKKGAGANVLTF.

The chain has TRBV5-6 and TRBJ1-5, with D maybe TRBD1 (5 bases). The CDR3 covers 13 residues. Germline values: CDR1 SGHDT, CDR2 YYEEEE. Trimming removed 4 bases from V and 3 bases from J, with 8 bases in between. CDR3 sequence: CASSRDANQPQHF. The CDR3 region has the DNA TGTGCCAGCAGCCGGGACGCCAATCAGCCCCAGCATTTT.

The chain is built from TRBV7-8 and TRBJ1-1, with 7 bases matching TRBD1. This CDR3 contains 18 residues. V shed 1 base and J 4 bases; nucleotides not matched to a gene: 15. The V gene's germline CDR1 is SGHVS and CDR2 FQNEAQ. The CDR3 is CASSLEGAGLVSGTEAFF. The CDR3 DNA follows: TGTGCCAGCAGCTTAGAGGGGGCAGGGCTTGTATCCGGCACTGAAGCTTTCTTT. The full variable domain, in which reference TRBV7-8 and TRBJ1-1 provide the parts outside the CDR3, is GAGVSQSPRYKVAKRGQDVALRCDPISGHVSLFWYQQALGQGPEFLTYFQNEAQLDKSGLPSDRFFAERPEGSVSTLKIQRTQQEDSAVYLCASSLEGAGLVSGTEAFFGQGTRLTVV.

CDR3 in amino acids: CASTNQGGTNEKLFF. As DNA, the CDR3 is TGTGCCAGTACCAATCAGGGGGGAACTAATGAAAAACTGTTTTTT. The rearrangement links TRBV19 to TRBJ1-4, with 7 bases that match TRBD1. Trimming at V came to 7 bases and at J to 1 base, leaving 6 bases not matched to a gene. Germline CDR1 and CDR2: LNHDA and SQIVND (reference sequence). The CDR3 runs to 15 residues.

This clone showed up just once. The chain recombines TRBV3-1 (or the pseudogene TRBV3-2) with TRBJ2-5; no definite D call. Germline-derived CDR1 and CDR2 are LGHDT and YNNKEL (reference sequence). The CDR3 sequence is 13 residues long. V gave up 1 base and J gave up 4 bases, with 7 bases separating them. This chain's CDR3 is CASSQARRETQYF. For the CDR3, the DNA is TGTGCCAGCAGCCAAGCGAGGCGAGAGACCCAGTACTTC.

J is TRBJ1-3 and V is TRBV5-4; D possibly corresponds to TRBD1 (6 bases). The germline V gene has CDR1 SGHNT and CDR2 YYREEE (reference sequence). CDR3 length equals 14 residues. Deletions cut 3 bases from V and 2 bases from J, with 9 bases between. The CDR3 DNA is TGTGCCAGCAGCTGGGGGGGGCCTGGAAACACCATATATTTT. As protein: CASSWGGPGNTIYF.

The chain carries TRBV5-1 and TRBJ2-5, with D maybe TRBD2 (7 bases). The CDR3 spans 15 residues. CDR1 is SGHRS, CDR2 YFSETQ, per germline. V lost 4 bases and J 2 bases, leaving 15 bases between the germline ends. DNA of the CDR3: TGCGCCAGCAGCACCTGGGGGGGCTGGCAAGAGACCCAGTACTTC. It codes for CASSTWGGWQETQYF. Based on the CDR3 plus reference TRBV5-1 and TRBJ2-5, the full variable domain is KAGVTQTPRYLIKTRGQQVTLSCSPISGHRSVSWYQQTPGQGLQFLFEYFSETQRNKGNFPGRFSGRQFSNSRSEMNVSTLELGDSALYLCASSTWGGWQETQYFGPGTRLLVL.

The chain uses TRBV29-1 and TRBJ2-3; D remains ambiguous. Trimming shortened V by 4 bases and J by 0 bases, and 8 bases separated the two germline ends. The germline gives CDR1 SQVTM, CDR2 ANQGSEA. CDR3 length equals 13 residues. CDR3 residues: CSVVLSSTDTQYF. The CDR3 DNA is TGCAGCGTTGTATTGTCTAGCACAGATACGCAGTATTTT.

This clone appeared once. The rearrangement links TRBV7-9 to TRBJ1-1, with 7 bases identical to TRBD1. J gave up 5 bases and V 3 bases, and 6 bases lay outside the gene matches. The CDR3 has 14 amino acids. Germline-derived CDR1 and CDR2 are SEHNR and FQNEAQ (reference sequence). The CDR3 is CASSLEGARTEAFF. DNA of the CDR3: TGTGCCAGCAGCTTGGAGGGGGCGAGGACTGAAGCTTTCTTT.

The genes are TRBV30 and TRBJ2-6; D may be TRBD1 (6 bases). The CDR3 is 17 residues long. Germline assignment: CDR1 GTSNPN and CDR2 SVGIG (reference sequence). Trimming removed 2 bases at V and 0 bases at J, with 14 bases between. The CDR3 DNA reads as TGTGCCTGGAGTCGTGACAGGACCAACTCTGGGGCCAACGTCCTGACTTTC. This encodes CAWSRDRTNSGANVLTF.

This chain links TRBV6-2 or TRBV6-3 with TRBJ1-1; TRBD1 aligns across 8 bases. CDR1 is MNHEY, CDR2 SVGEGT, per germline. This CDR3 is built from 15 residues. V shed 5 bases, J shed 4 bases, and the junction held 9 bases outside the gene matches. CDR3 protein: CASSTQGAATTEAFF. For the CDR3, the DNA is TGTGCCAGCAGTACGCAGGGGGCCGCTACCACTGAAGCTTTCTTT.

The rearrangement links TRBV5-4 to TRBJ2-4, with TRBD1 as a possible D gene (6 bases). The CDR3 totals 14 residues. V shed 0 bases and J shed 6 bases, with 10 bases lying between them. CDR1 and CDR2 (germline): SGHNT, YYREEE (reference sequence). CDR3 nucleotide sequence: TGTGCCAGCAGCTTGGCAGGGGACCTAAACATTCAGTACTTC. Amino acid sequence: CASSLAGDLNIQYF.

This chain links TRBV24-1 with TRBJ1-1; D might be TRBD1 (5 bases). The ends were cut back, 4 bases at V and 7 bases at J, with 12 bases in the middle. This CDR3 contains 13 residues. The V gene's germline CDR1 is KGHDR and CDR2 SFDVKD. CDR3 DNA: TGTGCCACCAGTGACCCGGGACGGAGTGAAGCTTTCTTT. The encoded protein is CATSDPGRSEAFF.

The chain employs TRBV29-1 and TRBJ1-1; 7 positions match TRBD1. J was trimmed by 0 bases and V by 7 bases; bases with no gene match: 5. This CDR3 is 13 amino acids long. Germline V lookup: CDR1 SQVTM, CDR2 ANQGSEA. The CDR3 is CSAKQGMNTEAFF. CDR3 sequence (DNA): TGCAGCGCTAAACAGGGGATGAACACTGAAGCTTTCTTT.

This clone was recorded only once. The chain joins TRBV6-5 to TRBJ1-6, with D hard to call. Germline V gives CDR1 MNHEY, CDR2 SVGAGI. The CDR3 covers 13 residues. V dropped 5 bases and J dropped 7 bases, with 9 bases sitting between them. CDR3 region: CASSQDSNSPLHF. The CDR3 DNA follows: TGTGCCAGCAGTCAGGATTCCAATTCACCCCTCCACTTT.

The chain links TRBV19 to TRBJ1-1, with TRBD1 matching 9 bases. Germline-derived CDR1 and CDR2 are LNHDA and SQIVND (reference sequence). This CDR3 comprises 17 residues. V was clipped by 4 bases and J by 6 bases; unmatched bases: 15. The CDR3 is CASSSGTGKFQRAEAFF. The CDR3 DNA reads as TGTGCCAGTAGTAGTGGGACAGGGAAGTTCCAAAGGGCTGAAGCTTTCTTT.

The chain joins TRBV5-1 to TRBJ2-1; 8 bases line up with TRBD1. The CDR3 contains 16 residues. In germline, CDR1 is SGHRS, CDR2 YFSETQ. J was trimmed by 6 bases and V by 0 bases; bases with no gene match: 8. CDR3 in amino acids: CASSLAGQGSINEQFF. The CDR3 nucleotides are TGCGCCAGCAGCTTGGCCGGACAGGGAAGTATCAATGAGCAGTTCTTC.

The chain combines TRBV18 with TRBJ2-3; D is uncertain. Trimming removed 3 bases at V and 2 bases at J, with 9 bases between. Germline loops: CDR1 KGHSH, CDR2 LQKENI. This CDR3 has 14 amino acids. CDR3 loop: CASSPYITTDTQYF. In DNA, the CDR3 is TGTGCCAGCTCACCCTACATTACCACAGATACGCAGTATTTT.

The CDR3: CASSTGRQGTTLNGYTF. For the CDR3, the DNA is TGTGCCAGTAGTACCGGAAGACAGGGCACCACTCTGAATGGCTACACCTTC. This sequence joins TRBV19 and TRBJ1-2; 7 bases line up with TRBD1. Germline V lookup: CDR1 LNHDA, CDR2 SQIVND (reference sequence). The CDR3 spans 17 residues. V dropped 4 bases and J dropped 6; count of bases not matched to a gene: 17.

This chain joins TRBV4-1 and TRBJ2-3; D unclear. The CDR3 totals 13 residues. Trimming removed 4 bases from V and 4 bases from J, with 9 bases in between. The V gene's germline CDR1 is MGHRA and CDR2 YSYEKL. The CDR3 loop is CASSRDGPDTQYF. The CDR3 DNA is TGCGCCAGCAGCCGTGATGGACCAGATACGCAGTATTTT.

The rearrangement links TRBV5-6 to TRBJ1-5; D perhaps matches TRBD1 (5 bases). Per germline, CDR1 SGHDT and CDR2 YYEEEE. Trimming shortened V by 0 bases and J by 7 bases, and 8 bases separated the two germline ends. This CDR3 comprises 13 residues. The DNA of the CDR3 is TGTGCCAGCAGCTTGGCCAGGGAACAGCCCCAGCATTTT. It yields the protein CASSLAREQPQHF. Complete variable domain (other parts from reference TRBV5-6 and TRBJ1-5): DAGVTQSPTHLIKTRGQQVTLRCSPKSGHDTVSWYQQALGQGPQFIFQYYEEEERQRGNFPDRFSGHQFPNYSSELNVNALLLGDSALYLCASSLAREQPQHFGDGTRLSIL.

The rearrangement uses TRBV2 and TRBJ1-3; D remains unclear. Germline V gene sequence: CDR1 SNHLY, CDR2 FYNNEI. CDR3 length equals 15 residues. V gave up 5 bases and J gave up 0 bases, with 11 bases separating them. The CDR3 is CASSPTGSSGNTIYF. The CDR3 DNA is TGTGCCAGCAGTCCCACGGGGAGCTCTGGAAACACCATATATTTT.

The CDR3: CASSSYAGRSYEQYF. The CDR3 DNA sequence: TGTGCCAGCAGCTCCTACGCAGGGCGATCCTACGAGCAGTACTTC. This chain uses TRBV11-2 with TRBJ2-7, with a tentative D call TRBD1 (5 bases). Trimming stripped 4 bases from V and 1 base from J, with 14 bases between. Germline CDR1 is SGHAT and CDR2 is FQNNGV. CDR3 size: 15 residues.

V gene TRBV4-1 combines with J gene TRBJ2-7, with 10 bases fitting TRBD1. Germline lookup yields CDR1 MGHRA and CDR2 YSYEKL. The CDR3 sequence is 18 residues long. The J segment lost 4 bases and the V segment lost 1 base, leaving 13 bases of the junction unmatched. The CDR3 region has the DNA TGCGCCAGCAGCCAAGGTCAGGGTACGGGACAGGGGTCGTACGAGCAGTACTTC. Protein product: CASSQGQGTGQGSYEQYF.

The chain recombines TRBV7-6 with TRBJ1-2; D gene ambiguous. Trimming removed 1 base at V and 5 bases at J, with 11 bases between. CDR3 length: 14 residues. Germline V gene lookup returns CDR1 SGHVS and CDR2 FNYEAQ. The CDR3 loop reads CASSLGGFAYGYTF. CDR3 bases: TGTGCCAGCAGCTTAGGAGGGTTCGCGTATGGCTACACCTTC.

This rearrangement joins TRBV4-3 to TRBJ1-1, with D perhaps matching TRBD1 (5 bases). The germline V gene encodes CDR1 LGHNA and CDR2 YSLEER. The CDR3 is made up of 14 amino acids. V was cut by 4 bases and J by 1 base, with 10 bases left in between. The CDR3 spells CASSPQGWNTEAFF. The CDR3 DNA follows: TGCGCCAGCAGCCCCCAGGGATGGAACACTGAAGCTTTCTTT.

This clone is a singleton in its sample. DNA for the CDR3: TGTGCCAGCAGCTACCTTAACGGACAGGGGACCGATGAGCAGTTCTTC. It codes for CASSYLNGQGTDEQFF. This chain joins TRBV13 and TRBJ2-1, with TRBD1 identical over 9 bases. Germline values: CDR1 PRHDT, CDR2 FYEKMQ (reference sequence). This CDR3 has 16 amino acids. The ends lost 4 bases at V and 8 bases at J; junction bases unmatched: 12.

The chain links TRBV5-1 to TRBJ2-5; TRBD1 matches 8 bases. The J segment lost 4 bases and the V segment lost 4 bases, leaving 3 bases of the junction unmatched. Germline loops: CDR1 SGHRS, CDR2 YFSETQ. This CDR3 is 13 amino acids long. The CDR3 coding sequence is TGCGCCAGCAGCGTGACAGGGGCAGAGACCCAGTACTTC. Its protein product is CASSVTGAETQYF.

J is TRBJ2-7 and V is TRBV11-2; 7 nucleotides agree with TRBD1. Germline CDR1 is SGHAT and CDR2 is FQNNGV. The CDR3 contains 14 residues. J was trimmed by 8 bases and V by 3 bases; bases with no gene match: 10. The CDR3 nucleotides read TGTGCCAGCAGCTTCCGGGACAGTACCCCCCAGCAGTACTTC. Translation gives CASSFRDSTPQQYF.

The rearrangement links TRBV9 to TRBJ2-1; the match to TRBD2 covers 8 bases. The CDR3 covers 15 residues. V lost 3 bases to trimming and J lost 5 bases; unmatched junction nucleotides: 7. Germline V CDR1 and CDR2: SGDLS, YYNGEE. The CDR3, as DNA: TGTGCCAGCAGCGGCTTTTTAGCGGGGAACAATGAGCAGTTCTTC. It yields the protein CASSGFLAGNNEQFF.

In DNA form, the CDR3 reads TGCGCCAGCAGCTTGGGGACAGGGGGCCACGAGCAGTACTTC. This encodes CASSLGTGGHEQYF. V usage is TRBV5-1 and J usage is TRBJ2-7; 11 bases map to TRBD1. Trimming at V came to 0 bases and at J to 5 bases, leaving 1 base not matched to a gene. The length of the CDR3 is 14 residues. Germline values: CDR1 SGHRS, CDR2 YFSETQ.

This sequence joins TRBV5-1 and TRBJ2-1, with 10 bases fitting TRBD2. The ends lost 0 bases at V and 9 bases at J; junction bases unmatched: 6. The CDR3 contains 15 residues. The germline gives CDR1 SGHRS, CDR2 YFSETQ. Here the CDR3 reads CASSLDGLAVFEQFF. The CDR3 DNA sequence: TGCGCCAGCAGCTTGGACGGACTAGCGGTTTTTGAGCAGTTCTTC.